Following are 26 T cell receptor beta chains from one sample sequenced in a study of OX40 agonist ivuxolimab in advanced cancers. Library method: the immunoSEQ multiplex PCR assay. TCRdb's version of the immuneACCESS table is confined to in-frame rearrangements and falls short of the full clone set. An unresolved V gene accounts for under half of the shortfall where checked; the remainder is of unknown origin. The sample has over 90,000 clones on record, approximately 94% of them singletons. Together, the top ten hold 0.15% to 0.2% of the sample. Sequenced material: CD4+ or CD8+ T cells sorted from blood, taken in a trial of the OX40 agonist ivuxolimab. The receptors originated from an adult with an advanced solid tumor such as melanoma, head and neck, liver or kidney cancer.

Comments on this clone: Germline is not matched at one junction end, which may reflect a read error. V and J are TRBV7-9 and TRBJ1-3, with TRBD1 matching 10 bases. Germline V gives CDR1 SEHNR, CDR2 FQNEAQ (reference sequence). The length of the CDR3 is 16 residues. The CDR3 DNA follows: TGTGCCAGCAGCCTAGCGACAGGGGGCTTTGGAAACACCATATATTTT. This gives the protein CASSLATGGFGNTIYF. Looking up the rest from reference TRBV7-9 and TRBJ1-3 gives the full variable domain: DTGVSQNPRHKITKRGQNVTFRCDPISEHNRLYWYRQTLGQGPEFLTYFQNEAQLEKSRLLSDRFSAERPKGSFSTLEIQRTEQGDSAMYLCASSLATGGFGNTIYFGEGSWLTVV.

The chain links TRBV14 to TRBJ1-2, with D possibly being TRBD1 (6 bases). Germline lookup yields CDR1 SGHDN and CDR2 FVKESK. This CDR3 is built from 15 residues. V was pared by 0 bases and J by 4 bases, with 12 bases between. The CDR3 region is CASSQEIQGFYGYTF. CDR3 sequence (DNA): TGTGCCAGCAGCCAAGAAATCCAGGGGTTCTATGGCTACACCTTC. The whole variable domain, filled in from reference TRBV14 and TRBJ1-2, reads EAGVTQFPSHSVIEKGQTVTLRCDPISGHDNLYWYRRVMGKEIKFLLHFVKESKQDESGMPNNRFLAERTGGTYSTLKVQPAELEDSGVYFCASSQEIQGFYGYTFGSGTRLTVV.

DNA of the CDR3: TGTGCCCTCAAACCCCGGGACAGGGAGTTCGACGGTGGCTACACCTTC. Encoded protein: CALKPRDREFDGGYTF. The chain employs TRBV28 and TRBJ1-2, with 9 positions matching TRBD1. The CDR3 is made up of 16 amino acids. Germline values: CDR1 MDHEN, CDR2 SYDVKM. The junction had 20 bases not matched to a gene; V was cut back by 11 bases and J by 7 bases.

The CDR3 DNA reads as TGTGCCATCAATGGCCAACAGGGAGAAAGGGGAGCTTTCTTT. Its protein is CAINGQQGERGAFF. J is TRBJ1-1 and V is TRBV10-3; TRBD1 is a possible D gene (6 bases). CDR1 is ENHRY, CDR2 SYGVKD, per germline. This CDR3 is built from 14 residues. Trimming removed 7 bases at V and 10 bases at J, with 22 bases between.

This chain uses TRBV6-1 with TRBJ1-2; D is ambiguous. The CDR3 has 13 residues. Trimming took 4 bases from V and 0 from J, leaving 6 bases between them. Germline V gene data show CDR1 as MNHNS and CDR2 as SASEGT. As DNA, the CDR3 is TGTGCCAGCAGTGCTGGCACTAACTATGGCTACACCTTC. Translating it yields CASSAGTNYGYTF.

This clone was observed once. The chain couples TRBV27 to TRBJ2-5; 7 bases line up with TRBD1. The DNA end is a closer match to TRBJ2-7, so the J assignment may be wrong. Looked up from germline, CDR1 is MNHEY and CDR2 is SMNVEV (reference sequence). CDR3 size: 15 residues. The CDR3, as DNA: TGTGCCAGCAGTCTAAAGACAGGGCCTCTCTACGAGCAGTACTTC. Protein product: CASSLKTGPLYEQYF.

This clone was counted only a few times. CDR3 nucleotides: TGCGCCAGCAGCCAGTGGACAGGGGGGGATGAAAAACTGTTTTTT. This sequence encodes CASSQWTGGDEKLFF. V gene TRBV4-1 combines with J gene TRBJ1-4; TRBD1 aligns across 10 bases. The germline V gene has CDR1 MGHRA and CDR2 YSYEKL. The CDR3 has 15 residues. J was trimmed by 6 bases and V by 3 bases; bases with no gene match: 4.

The chain couples TRBV18 to TRBJ2-5; D ambiguous. The germline V and J ends were trimmed by 2 bases and 4 bases, with 8 bases remaining between them. Germline assignment: CDR1 KGHSH and CDR2 LQKENI. The CDR3 length is 13 residues. The DNA of the CDR3 is TGTGCCAGCTCACCAGGAGTAGGAGAGACCCAGTACTTC. Encoded protein: CASSPGVGETQYF.

J is TRBJ2-7 and V is TRBV6-5; 10 bases map to TRBD2. The CDR3 runs to 15 residues. Germline CDR1 MNHEY, CDR2 SVGAGI. The ends lost 6 bases at V and 2 bases at J; junction bases unmatched: 7. The CDR3 region has the DNA TGTGCCAGCAGCCGACTAGCGGGCCGCCCCTACGAGCAGTACTTC. It encodes CASSRLAGRPYEQYF.

The V and J genes are TRBV13 and TRBJ2-7; D possibly corresponds to TRBD1 (5 bases). Trimming cost V 4 bases and J 3 bases, with 22 bases left between them. From germline, CDR1 is PRHDT and CDR2 FYEKMQ (reference sequence). The CDR3 totals 17 residues. The CDR3 sequence: CASSSSFPAQGDYEQYF. CDR3 DNA: TGTGCCAGCAGCTCGAGTTTCCCAGCGCAGGGTGACTACGAGCAGTACTTC. The whole variable domain, filled in from reference TRBV13 and TRBJ2-7, reads AAGVIQSPRHLIKEKRETATLKCYPIPRHDTVYWYQQGPGQDPQFLISFYEKMQSDKGSIPDRFSAQQFSDYHSELNMSSLELGDSALYFCASSSSFPAQGDYEQYFGPGTRLTVT.

In its sample, this clone was seen once. The chain uses TRBV6-5 and TRBJ1-5; unclear D gene. Germline CDR1 reads MNHEY; CDR2 reads SVGAGI. This CDR3 has 13 amino acids. The V end lost 6 bases, the J end lost 0 bases, and 6 bases lay between the germline ends. The CDR3 spells CASRSGSNQPQHF. In DNA, the CDR3 is TGTGCCAGCAGATCAGGTAGCAATCAGCCCCAGCATTTT.

This rearrangement joins TRBV2 to TRBJ2-1; D possibly corresponds to TRBD2 (6 bases). CDR1 is SNHLY and CDR2 is FYNNEI in the germline V gene. This CDR3 is 18 amino acids long. The germline V and J ends were trimmed by 8 bases and 2 bases, with 25 bases remaining between them. CDR3 DNA: TGTGCCAGCTTAGACGTGTCAGGTTCGGGGGAGACCTACAATGAGCAGTTCTTC. This gives the protein CASLDVSGSGETYNEQFF.

CDR3 coding DNA: TGTGCCAGCAGCTTATCCCGGGCAGATACAGGGCTAAATGGCTACACCTTC. It is translated as CASSLSRADTGLNGYTF. This rearrangement joins TRBV7-9 to TRBJ1-2, with D perhaps matching TRBD1 (6 bases). Per the germline V gene, CDR1 is SEHNR and CDR2 is FQNEAQ (reference sequence). The CDR3 is made up of 17 amino acids. V lost 2 bases, J lost 6 bases, and 22 bases lay in between.

The chain uses TRBV11-2 and TRBJ2-5; 8 positions agree with TRBD2. The V gene's germline CDR1 is SGHAT and CDR2 FQNNGV. Germline trimming cut 1 base from V and 2 bases from J; bases unmatched to any gene: 3. There are 15 residues in the CDR3. Here the CDR3 DNA reads TGTGCCAGCAGCTTAGCTGCTAGCGGGCAAGAGACCCAGTACTTC. It translates to CASSLAASGQETQYF.

This chain uses TRBV10-3 with TRBJ1-2, with D tentatively TRBD1 (5 bases). CDR3 length equals 14 residues. Germline CDR1 reads ENHRY; CDR2 reads SYGVKD. With 6 bases removed from V and 8 bases from J, the gap between germline ends came to 19 bases. CDR3 sequence (DNA): TGTGCCATCAGGCCGGGACCTAGGAGTGGAGGCTACACCTTC. Amino acids: CAIRPGPRSGGYTF.

This sequence joins TRBV7-2 and TRBJ1-2, with a possible D match to TRBD1 (6 bases). CDR3 size: 12 residues. The V gene's germline CDR1 is SGHTA and CDR2 FQGNSA. The V and J ends lost 3 bases and 5 bases respectively, with 7 bases between them. The CDR3: CASSFGQYGYTF. CDR3 nucleotide sequence: TGTGCCAGCAGCTTCGGACAGTATGGCTACACCTTC.

V and J are TRBV28 and TRBJ2-5; TRBD1 is a possible D gene (6 bases). The CDR3 consists of 17 residues. Germline V CDR1 and CDR2: MDHEN, SYDVKM. Trimming pared 8 bases from V and 2 bases from J, leaving 24 bases between. CDR3 in amino acids: CASASPGAGAFQETQYF. The DNA for the CDR3 is TGTGCCAGCGCCTCCCCCGGGGCAGGGGCATTTCAAGAGACCCAGTACTTC. Combining the CDR3 with reference TRBV28 and TRBJ2-5 gives the whole variable domain DVKVTQSSRYLVKRTGEKVFLECVQDMDHENMFWYRQDPGLGLRLIYFSYDVKMKEKGDIPEGYSVSREKKERFSLILESASTNQTSMYLCASASPGAGAFQETQYFGPGTRLLVL.

The chain recombines TRBV2 with TRBJ1-1; D unresolved. Germline loops: CDR1 SNHLY, CDR2 FYNNEI. The CDR3 covers 11 residues. Trimming removed 9 bases from V and 1 base from J, with 6 bases in between. The CDR3 DNA reads as TGTGCCAGTATCTGGAACACTGAAGCTTTCTTT. Protein sequence: CASIWNTEAFF.

The V and J genes are TRBV6-1 and TRBJ2-3; 11 bases fit TRBD1. CDR1 and CDR2 (germline): MNHNS, SASEGT. The trim removed 1 base at V and 6 bases at J, leaving 9 bases unmatched. The CDR3 loop spans 17 amino acids. As DNA, the CDR3 is TGTGCCAGCAGTGAAGGGCTGGGACAGGGGGTAGTGGATACGCAGTATTTT. Its protein is CASSEGLGQGVVDTQYF.

The chain is built from TRBV6-5 and TRBJ1-4; TRBD1 is a possible D gene (5 bases). Looked up from germline, CDR1 is MNHEY and CDR2 is SVGAGI. The V end lost 4 bases, the J end lost 8 bases, and 17 bases lay between the germline ends. CDR3 size: 15 residues. The CDR3 DNA follows: TGTGCCAGCAGTTTGCCGATGGGGCTGGGGGAAAAACTGTTTTTT. Its protein is CASSLPMGLGEKLFF.

The chain couples TRBV4-3 to TRBJ2-4, with D perhaps given as TRBD1 or TRBD2 (5 bases each). V lost 0 bases, J lost 0 bases, and 12 bases lay in between. The CDR3 has 17 residues. Per the germline V gene, CDR1 is LGHNA and CDR2 is YSLEER. Written as DNA, the CDR3 is TGCGCCAGCAGCCAAGAGAGGGGCGGAATAGCCAAAAACATTCAGTACTTC. The encoded protein is CASSQERGGIAKNIQYF.

CDR3 DNA sequence: TGCGCCAGCAGCTCCGGCCCAGTTTCCTCCACAGATACGCAGTATTTT. Residues: CASSSGPVSSTDTQYF. The V and J genes are TRBV5-1 and TRBJ2-3; no clear D gene. Trimming took off 3 bases at V and 2 bases at J, with 16 bases between the two ends. This CDR3 has 16 amino acids. Germline V gene data show CDR1 as SGHRS and CDR2 as YFSETQ.

The chain recombines TRBV5-4 with TRBJ2-3; D unresolved. Trimming left V 2 bases short and J 0 bases short, with 1 base between. CDR3 length equals 12 residues. CDR1 is SGHNT and CDR2 is YYREEE in the germline V gene (reference sequence). DNA of the CDR3: TGTGCCAGCAGCTTCAGCACAGATACGCAGTATTTT. Its protein is CASSFSTDTQYF. Combining the CDR3 with reference TRBV5-4 and TRBJ2-3 gives the whole variable domain ETGVTQSPTHLIKTRGQQVTLRCSSQSGHNTVSWYQQALGQGPQFIFQYYREEENGRGNFPPRFSGLQFPNYSSELNVNALELDDSALYLCASSFSTDTQYFGPGTRLTVL.

The chain joins TRBV6-5 to TRBJ2-1; D perhaps matches TRBD2 (5 bases). From germline, CDR1 is MNHEY and CDR2 SVGAGI. V lost 6 bases to trimming and J lost 14 bases, with 14 bases between them. The CDR3 covers 11 residues. The CDR3 DNA reads as TGTGCCAGCAGCGTTATGACTATAGAGTTCTTC. Translated: CASSVMTIEFF.

V usage is TRBV7-8 and J usage is TRBJ1-1; 7 nucleotides line up with TRBD1. The V segment lost 11 bases and the J segment 3 bases; nucleotides outside the gene matches: 6. The CDR3 is made up of 12 amino acids. CDR1 SGHVS and CDR2 FQNEAQ come from the germline V gene. The CDR3 DNA sequence: TGTGCCGGGGACAGACTGGACACTGAAGCTTTCTTT. Translating gives CAGDRLDTEAFF. Variable domain in full (rest from reference TRBV7-8 and TRBJ1-1): GAGVSQSPRYKVAKRGQDVALRCDPISGHVSLFWYQQALGQGPEFLTYFQNEAQLDKSGLPSDRFFAERPEGSVSTLKIQRTQQEDSAVYLCAGDRLDTEAFFGQGTRLTVV.

CDR3 DNA: TGTGCCAGCAGCTTAAGTACTAGCGGGACCGATCGGTACGAGCAGTACTTC. This sequence encodes CASSLSTSGTDRYEQYF. The rearrangement links TRBV7-8 to TRBJ2-7; 10 positions agree with TRBD2. The CDR3 spans 17 residues. Germline V gene data show CDR1 as SGHVS and CDR2 as FQNEAQ. V shed 2 bases and J 4 bases; nucleotides not matched to a gene: 11.